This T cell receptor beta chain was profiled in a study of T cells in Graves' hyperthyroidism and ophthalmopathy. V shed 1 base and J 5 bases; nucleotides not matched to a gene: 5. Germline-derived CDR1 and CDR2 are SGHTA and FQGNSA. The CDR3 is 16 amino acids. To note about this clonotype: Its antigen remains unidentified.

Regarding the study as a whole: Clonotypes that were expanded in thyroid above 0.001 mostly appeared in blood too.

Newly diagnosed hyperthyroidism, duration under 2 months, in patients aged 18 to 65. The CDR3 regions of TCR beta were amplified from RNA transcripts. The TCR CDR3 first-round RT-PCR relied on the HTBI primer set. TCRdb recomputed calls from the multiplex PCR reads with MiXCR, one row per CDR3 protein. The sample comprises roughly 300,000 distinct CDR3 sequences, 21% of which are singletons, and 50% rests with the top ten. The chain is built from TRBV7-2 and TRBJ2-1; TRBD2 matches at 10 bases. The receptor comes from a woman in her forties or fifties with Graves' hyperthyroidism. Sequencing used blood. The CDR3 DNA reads TGTGCCAGCAGCTTAGGACTAGCGGGTACAGACAATGAGCAGTTCTTC. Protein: CASSLGLAGTDNEQFF.